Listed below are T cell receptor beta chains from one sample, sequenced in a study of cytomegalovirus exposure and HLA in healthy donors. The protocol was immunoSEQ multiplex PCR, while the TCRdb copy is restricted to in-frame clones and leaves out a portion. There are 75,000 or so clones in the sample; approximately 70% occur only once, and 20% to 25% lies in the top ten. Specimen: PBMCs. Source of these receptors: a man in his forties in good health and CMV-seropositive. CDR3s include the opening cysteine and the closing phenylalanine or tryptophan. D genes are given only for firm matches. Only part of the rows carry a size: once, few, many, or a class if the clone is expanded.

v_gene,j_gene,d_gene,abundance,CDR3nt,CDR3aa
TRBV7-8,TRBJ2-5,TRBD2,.,TGTGCCAGCAGCTTCGCTAGCGGGGTCCAGGAGACCCAGTACTTC,CASSFASGVQETQYF
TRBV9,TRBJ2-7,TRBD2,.,TGTGCCAGCAGTCGTAGCTCAGGGACTACCTACGAGCAGTACTTC,CASSRSSGTTYEQYF
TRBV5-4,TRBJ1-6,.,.,TGTGCCAGCAGCTATGAGCGGGCTGGGTCCTCACCCCTCCACTTT,CASSYERAGSSPLHF
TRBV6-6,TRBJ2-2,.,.,TGTGCCAGCAGCCCCTCCGGGGCAGGGGGGACCGGGGAGCTGTTTTTT,CASSPSGAGGTGELFF
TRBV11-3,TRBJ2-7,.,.,TGTGCCATCAGTCAGAGGCGGAAGGCGGCATACGAGCAGTACTTC,CAISQRRKAAYEQYF
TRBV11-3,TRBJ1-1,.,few,TGTGCCAGCAGCTTAGAAGGGGCTGAAGCTTTCTTT,CASSLEGAEAFF
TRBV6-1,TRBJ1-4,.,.,TGTGCCAGCAGACGACAGACAACTAATGAAAAACTGTTTTTT,CASRRQTTNEKLFF
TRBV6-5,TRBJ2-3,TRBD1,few,TGTGCCAGCAGTTCTCTGACAGGGCGAGATACGCAGTATTTT,CASSSLTGRDTQYF
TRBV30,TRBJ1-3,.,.,TGTGCCTGGAGCACCCTGGGGCCGGGCTCTGGAAACACCATATATTTT,CAWSTLGPGSGNTIYF
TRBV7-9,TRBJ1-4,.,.,TGTGCCAGCGTACCGGACAGTGAAAAACTGTTTTTT,CASVPDSEKLFF
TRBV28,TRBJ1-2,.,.,TGTGCCAGCAGTTTAGTAACATACGGCGGTGGCTACACCTTC,CASSLVTYGGGYTF
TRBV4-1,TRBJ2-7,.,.,TGCGCCAGCAGCCAAGGGGGCGGGGCCGAGCAGTACTTC,CASSQGGGAEQYF
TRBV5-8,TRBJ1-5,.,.,TGTGCCAGCAGCCCGCAGGTCATGCTATTTTATAGCAATCAGCCCCAGCATTTT,CASSPQVMLFYSNQPQHF
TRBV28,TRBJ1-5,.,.,TGTGCCAGCACCCCCGGTGGGGCAGGGATACTCTATCAGCCCCAGCATTTT,CASTPGGAGILYQPQHF
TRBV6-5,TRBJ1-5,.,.,TGTGCCAGCAGTTACTCTAGAAATCAGCCCCAGCATTTT,CASSYSRNQPQHF
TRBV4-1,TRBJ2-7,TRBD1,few,TGCGCCAGCAGCCAGGCCCGGGACAGGGGGCGAATTTGGTACTTC,CASSQARDRGRIWYF
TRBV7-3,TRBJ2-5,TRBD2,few,TGTGCCAGCAGCTTATCTAGCGGGGCGGGAGAGACCCAGTACTTC,CASSLSSGAGETQYF
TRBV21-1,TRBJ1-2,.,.,TGTGCCAGCAGCAAAGCGTTTACTCCTACCTATGGCTACACCTTC,CASSKAFTPTYGYTF
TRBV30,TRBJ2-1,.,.,TGTGCCTGGAGCGCAAGCCCGGACATGACCGATGAGCAGTTCTTC,CAWSASPDMTDEQFF
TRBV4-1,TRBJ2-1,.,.,TGCGCCAGCAGCCAAGACAAATTACAGGGTAATGAGCAGTTCTTC,CASSQDKLQGNEQFF
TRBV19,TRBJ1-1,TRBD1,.,TGTGCCAGTAGTAAAGACAGGGGGCGCGGTGAAGCTTTCTTT,CASSKDRGRGEAFF
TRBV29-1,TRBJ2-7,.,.,TGCAGCGTTGATAAGTCAGGGGCCTACGAGCAGTACTTC,CSVDKSGAYEQYF
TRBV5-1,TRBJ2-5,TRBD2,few,TGCGCCAGCAGCGGCGGGGGTAGCGGACAAGAGACCCAGTACTTC,CASSGGGSGQETQYF
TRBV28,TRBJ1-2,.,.,TGTGCCAGCAGTTCCCGAACATCTAACTATGGCTACACCTTC,CASSSRTSNYGYTF
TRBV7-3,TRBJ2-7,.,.,TGTGCCAGCAGCTTATCTGGCGGGGTCCAGTACGAGCAGTACTTC,CASSLSGGVQYEQYF
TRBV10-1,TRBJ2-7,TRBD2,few,TGCGCCAGGAAGGTGGCTAGCGGGGGCTACGAGCAGTACTTC,CARKVASGGYEQYF
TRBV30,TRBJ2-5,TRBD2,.,TGTGCCTGGGCAGAGGGACTAGCACCCGAGACCCAGTACTTC,CAWAEGLAPETQYF
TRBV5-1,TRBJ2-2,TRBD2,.,TGCGCCAGCAGTCCCCTAGCGGGGGGGCCCGGGGAGCTGTTTTTT,CASSPLAGGPGELFF
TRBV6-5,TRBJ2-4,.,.,TGTGCCAGCAGCCGATCAGGGTCGCGAAACATTCAGTACTTC,CASSRSGSRNIQYF
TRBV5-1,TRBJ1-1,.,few,TGCGCCAGCAGCCGGGGGGACCTCGAGACTGAAGCTTTCTTT,CASSRGDLETEAFF
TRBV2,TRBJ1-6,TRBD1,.,TGTGCCAGCAGTCCCGGGACAGAATATAATTCACCCCTCCACTTT,CASSPGTEYNSPLHF